This T cell receptor (beta chain) was recovered during a study of CD8 T cells in ankylosing spondylitis (TCRdb year 2017). Context from the whole study: T cell receptor beta repertoires were profiled in healthy donors and ankylosing spondylitis patients so that disease-linked TCR variants could be found. The whole study cohort included over a hundred healthy donors and some 27 ankylosing spondylitis patients. Peripheral blood was sampled, and synovial fluid was additionally collected from ankylosing spondylitis patients. Summary of the overall study and its limitations: A TCR beta motif of about eight highly homologous amino acid variants appeared characteristic of blood from ankylosing spondylitis patients. The disease-linked clones showed a CD8+ phenotype and occurred at relatively low frequencies in peripheral blood. Significant enrichment of the disease-linked clones was reported in matched synovial fluid samples from ankylosing spondylitis patients. Some motif variants had previously been reported in the synovial fluid and blood of reactive arthritis patients, which suggests shared mechanisms of disease initiation.

In the case of this clonotype: The antigen this receptor binds is unknown. Base-call qualities are not available, and no considerably larger clone is one nucleotide away.

The sample was run on an Illumina HiSeq 2500. Quantitative 5'-RACE with molecular barcodes was used to prepare TCR beta libraries. On the study's bioinformatics: To identify disease-linked TCR variants, a new computational method was used, one built on a probabilistic model of VDJ rearrangement. The raw public data were reprocessed by TCRdb itself: fastp quality trimming at Q25, MiXCR clonotype calling, in-frame beta chains only. Rows merge per CDR3 protein into single entries with the most common DNA and genes. TCRdb assigned the V and J calls; the authors' analysis was not used. The sample table holds nearly 350,000 distinct CDR3 sequences, of which roughly 15% were seen once. The ten top clones hold around 0.99% of the sample. Trimming removed 0 bases from V and 2 bases from J, leaving 18 bases between the germline ends. Including the terminal cysteine and phenylalanine, the CDR3 comprises 17 residues. This entry keeps only the CDR3 DNA: 51 bases, framed from base 1. The germline V gene encodes CDR1 SGHDT and CDR2 YYEEEE.

The sequenced sample was blood, either unsorted or a sorted T cell fraction (not recorded which). The rearrangement joined TRBV5-6 to TRBJ2-7; matching of 5 bases hints at TRBD2 as the D gene. The receptor was derived from a male donor with ankylosing spondylitis or in good health (not recorded which). The bases are TGTGCCAGCAGCTTGGTTGTCGCCCAGCGGACCGCCTACGAGCAGTACTTC. This yields the protein CASSLVVAQRTAYEQYF.